These T cell receptor beta chains were read from a single sample in a study of blood T cells in healthy people across ages. TCRdb itself ran the 5' RACE reads through MiXCR, one entry per CDR3 protein. The sample yields about 1.4 million distinct CDR3 sequences, roughly 59% seen once. Sequenced input: blood. These receptors all come from a man in his late teens or twenties in good health. CDR3s include the opening cysteine and the closing phenylalanine or tryptophan. A D gene is named only where the DNA matches it firmly. Where a row states a size, it is once, few, many or the class of an expanded clone; other rows omit it.

TRBD1 | TRBJ1-6 | once | TRBV6-6 | TGTGCCGTTTGGGACAGGGTATCACCCCTCCACTTT | CAVWDRVSPLHF
TRBD2 | TRBJ2-7 | . | TRBV27 | TGTGCCAGCAGCTGGAGGGAGGGCTACGAGCAGTACTTC | CASSWREGYEQYF
TRBD2 | TRBJ2-1 | . | TRBV20-1 | TGCAGTGCTGCTCTAGCGGAGAGCTCCTACAATGAGCAGTTCTTC | CSAALAESSYNEQFF
. | TRBJ1-4 | . | TRBV6-4 | TGTGCCAGCAGTGACCAGGGGACTCCAAATGAAAAACTGTTTTTT | CASSDQGTPNEKLFF
TRBD2 | TRBJ2-1 | . | TRBV3-1 | TGTGCCAGCAGCCCCGCGACTAGCGGGATCATCGGGCAGTTCTTC | CASSPATSGIIGQFF
. | TRBJ2-7 | once | TRBV27 | TGTGCCAGCAGTTTCGACGGCAGTGGGTCCGACTCCTACGAGCAGTACTTC | CASSFDGSGSDSYEQYF
. | TRBJ2-7 | . | TRBV5-1 | TGCGCCAGCAGCTCCGGGGACCGTCCGAACGAGCAGTACTTC | CASSSGDRPNEQYF
. | TRBJ2-7 | . | TRBV4-3 | TGCGCCAGCAGCCACAGGACAGCCTCCTACGAGCAGTACTTC | CASSHRTASYEQYF
TRBD2 | TRBJ2-1 | . | TRBV7-2 | TGTGCCGGCAGGTCCAGGCTAGCGGGCACCTACAATGAGCAGTTCTTC | CAGRSRLAGTYNEQFF
. | TRBJ2-7 | . | TRBV27 | TGTGCCAGCAGTTTCTCGACAGGCCAATCCTACGAGCAGTACTTC | CASSFSTGQSYEQYF
. | TRBJ1-1 | . | TRBV7-2 | TGTGCCAGTAGCCATTATACCCTCGGGGGAAGTGCTTTCTTT | CASSHYTLGGSAFF
. | TRBJ1-6 | . | TRBV2 | TGTGCCAGCAGTGAGGGATTTTCCAGTCGAAATTCACCCCTCCACTTT | CASSEGFSSRNSPLHF
. | TRBJ2-1 | once | TRBV7-9 | TGTGCCAGCAGCTTTTTTGTGGCTTATAACAATGAGCAGTTCTTC | CASSFFVAYNNEQFF
. | TRBJ2-1 | . | TRBV20-1 | TGCAGCGTAAAGAATCTCGGCGTGTACAATGAGCAGTTCTTC | CSVKNLGVYNEQFF
TRBD1 | TRBJ2-7 | few | TRBV10-3 | TGTGCCACCCGGGACAGCTCCTACGAGCAGTACTTC | CATRDSSYEQYF
. | TRBJ2-1 | . | TRBV20-1 | TGCAGTGCTAGAGATCAGCTGGGGGGTGAGCAGTTCTTC | CSARDQLGGEQFF
TRBD1 | TRBJ1-1 | . | TRBV20-1 | TGCAGTGCTAGAGATAGAGCAGGGGGATTGAACACTGAAGCTTTCTTT | CSARDRAGGLNTEAFF
. | TRBJ2-6 | . | TRBV2 | TGTGCCAGCAAAGAGGACGGAGCCATAGGGGCCAACGTCCTGACTTTC | CASKEDGAIGANVLTF
. | TRBJ2-5 | few | TRBV5-1 | TGCGCCAGCAGCTCGGTAGGACTCCAAGAGACCCAGTACTTC | CASSSVGLQETQYF
. | TRBJ2-7 | few | TRBV5-1 | TGCGCCAGCAGCTTTTGGCGGGGTGAGGAGCAGTACTTC | CASSFWRGEEQYF
TRBD2 | TRBJ2-7 | . | TRBV20-1 | TGCAGTGCTAGAGATCATCGGACTAGCGCCAGGTACTTC | CSARDHRTSARYF
TRBD2 | TRBJ2-5 | once | TRBV9 | TGTGCCAGCAGCGTAGGGGTAGCGGGGGCAACCCAGTACTTC | CASSVGVAGATQYF
. | TRBJ1-4 | . | TRBV13 | TGTGCCAGCAGCACTTCCCGGGACATCAGCGAAAAACTGTTTTTT | CASSTSRDISEKLFF
. | TRBJ2-5 | . | TRBV7-2 | TGTGCCGGCAGCTTAGGGACGGGCAAGGAGACCCAGTACTTC | CAGSLGTGKETQYF
. | TRBJ2-4 | . | TRBV2 | TGTGCCAGCAGTGTCCGTGCGGCAGGTTGGGCCAAAAACATTCAGTACTTC | CASSVRAAGWAKNIQYF
. | TRBJ1-4 | . | TRBV4-2 | TGTGCCAGCAGCCAAGAAGGGGGTGAGCAAAAACTGTTTTTT | CASSQEGGEQKLFF
. | TRBJ2-1 | few | TRBV29-1 | TGCAGCGTTGATGGGGACGGAAACAATGAGCAGTTCTTC | CSVDGDGNNEQFF
. | TRBJ2-5 | . | TRBV5-1 | TGCGCCAGCAGCCTGCTAGAGGGCTTAGAGACCCAGTACTTC | CASSLLEGLETQYF
TRBD1 | TRBJ2-3 | few | TRBV4-3 | TGCGCCAGCAGCCAAGACAGGGGGTCGAATACGCAGTATTTT | CASSQDRGSNTQYF
TRBD2 | TRBJ2-1 | . | TRBV4-2 | TGTGCCAGCAGCCAGGCAGCGGGAGTACAATACAATGAGCAGTTCTTC | CASSQAAGVQYNEQFF
. | TRBJ1-4 | . | TRBV29-1 | TGCAGCGTCAACGGGCGGAGTAATGAAAAACTGATTTTT | CSVNGRSNEKLIF
. | TRBJ2-7 | . | TRBV11-2 | TGTGCCAGCAGCTTAGCACAGCCACCCTACGAGCAGTACTTC | CASSLAQPPYEQYF
TRBD1 | TRBJ2-3 | . | TRBV29-1 | TGCAGCGTGAAGACAGGGTTTGGTACAGATACGCAGTATTTT | CSVKTGFGTDTQYF
. | TRBJ2-2 | . | TRBV29-1 | TGCAGCGTCGCCGCAGGGCCGGCCGGGGAGCTGTTTTTT | CSVAAGPAGELFF
. | TRBJ2-7 | . | TRBV27 | TGTGCCAGCAAAGGGGCTAAAACCTACGAGCAGTACTTC | CASKGAKTYEQYF
TRBD1 | TRBJ1-2 | . | TRBV20-1 | TGCAGTGCTTTACAGGGGGCTAGGGGCTATGGCTACACCTTC | CSALQGARGYGYTF
TRBD1 | TRBJ2-5 | . | TRBV20-1 | TGCAGTGCTAGAAGAGTCGACAGGGTAGAAGAGACCCAGTACTTC | CSARRVDRVEETQYF
. | TRBJ1-2 | . | TRBV29-1 | TGCAGCGTTGAAGATCCCGAAAAGCGTGGCTACACCTTC | CSVEDPEKRGYTF
TRBD1 | TRBJ1-1 | . | TRBV4-3 | TGCGCCAGCAGCCAACCGTCCCCCAGACAGGGGAACACTGAAGCTTTCTTT | CASSQPSPRQGNTEAFF
. | TRBJ2-6 | few | TRBV4-1 | TGCGCCAGCAGCCAAGGAAGCTTGACTGGGGCCAACGTCCTGACTTTC | CASSQGSLTGANVLTF
. | TRBJ2-1 | . | TRBV12-3/TRBV12-4 | TGTGCCAGCAGTTTCGTAGGTTTACAGTTCTTC | CASSFVGLQFF
TRBD2 | TRBJ2-1 | few | TRBV20-1 | TGCAGTGCATACCCTAGCGGGGGTGCCTCCTACAATGAGCAGTTCTTC | CSAYPSGGASYNEQFF
. | TRBJ2-1 | . | TRBV29-1 | TGCAGCGTTGGTGCTAGCTCCTACAATGAGCAGTTCTTC | CSVGASSYNEQFF
. | TRBJ2-3 | few | TRBV11-2 | TGTGCCAGCAGCCTAACATCGCAGTATTTT | CASSLTSQYF
. | TRBJ2-7 | . | TRBV4-1 | TGCGCCAGCAGCCGGACTACGGGAAGGTCCTACGAGCAGTACTTC | CASSRTTGRSYEQYF
. | TRBJ2-3 | once | TRBV7-7 | TGTGCTAGCAGCTTAGGTATGAGCGGCACAGATACGCAGTATTTT | CASSLGMSGTDTQYF
. | TRBJ2-1 | . | TRBV12-3/TRBV12-4 | TGTGCCAGCAACTTCGGGGCCGGGGGTTCCTACAATGAGCAGTTCTTC | CASNFGAGGSYNEQFF
. | TRBJ2-7 | few | TRBV11-1 | TGTGCCAGCAGCTCCGAAACCTACGAGCAGTACTTC | CASSSETYEQYF
. | TRBJ2-5 | . | TRBV10-3 | TGTGCCATCAGTGTGACAGGTCAAGAGACCCAGTACTTC | CAISVTGQETQYF
TRBD1 | TRBJ2-1 | . | TRBV24-1 | TGTGCCACCAGTATCGGGACAGGGGGATTCTACAATGAGCAGTTCTTC | CATSIGTGGFYNEQFF
. | TRBJ2-3 | few | TRBV27 | TGTGCCAGCAGTTTATCGTGGGTAGATACGCAGTATTTT | CASSLSWVDTQYF
. | TRBJ2-1 | . | TRBV15 | TGTGCCACCAGCAAGGATAAGACCTACGAGCAGTTCTTC | CATSKDKTYEQFF
. | TRBJ2-7 | . | TRBV5-1 | TGCGCCAGCAGACAACAGGACTCCTACGAGCAGTACTTC | CASRQQDSYEQYF
. | TRBJ1-4 | . | TRBV12-3/TRBV12-4 | TGTGCCAGCAGCCACAGCGAGAGGAAACTGTTTTTT | CASSHSERKLFF